This record covers a single TCR beta chain. The clone's antigen remains unknown. It has no much larger one-base neighbor in the sample; base qualities were not kept. Peripheral blood CD8+ and CD4+ T cells from healthy donors, Susac syndrome patients and multiple sclerosis patients were profiled using high-throughput TCR beta sequencing. Treatment-naive patients with stable or active relapsing-remitting disease fulfilling revised McDonald criteria were used as multiple sclerosis controls. Bulk CD8+ and CD4+ T cells were purified by magnetic negative isolation, whereas CD8+ TEMRA cells were enriched by FACS. Blood was drawn into EDTA tubes, processed within 24 hours, and PBMCs were isolated by density gradient centrifugation. PBMCs intended for TCR sequencing were cryopreserved in liquid nitrogen and were subsequently thawed in a 37 degrees C water bath. Purity of sorted or isolated CD4+, CD8+ and CD8+ TEMRA cells was at least 90%.

The entry originates in a study of CD8 T cells in Susac syndrome (dated by TCRdb to between 2019 and 2020). Study-level background: Repertoire sequencing was used to test whether CD8+ T cell activation and differentiation in Susac syndrome was antigen driven. Study-wide findings and limitations: The TCR sequencing and HLA analysis was acknowledged to have included a relatively small number of individuals.

RNA was extracted using the RNeasy kit, and about 0.45 to 1 ug of the RNA was reverse transcribed with random hexamers. The immunoSEQ multiplex PCR assay, which covers 54 Vbeta and 13 Jbeta segments, was used to amplify TCR beta CDR3 regions. PCR amplification bias was corrected by using a synthetic template baseline for primer optimization and computational correction. As for how the authors treated the data: Only productive sequences were kept, with reads annotated to V, D and J genes according to IMGT and analyzed in immunoSEQ Analyzer. To calculate clonality, Shannon entropy was normalized by log2 of the number of productive unique sequences and then subtracted from one. For each patient and control, public and private clones were evaluated among the 100 most prevalent clones. Clones were defined as Susac-specific if absent from the healthy and MS cohorts, from 1052 published viral clones and from other ImmuneACCESS disease sequences. Starting from the raw public reads, TCRdb applied fastp trimming at Q25, assembled clones with MiXCR and retained in-frame beta chains. Rows are unified per CDR3 protein, each entry keeping the most common DNA and genes. These V and J calls rely on TCRdb rather than the paper's analysis. In all, the sample holds about 70,000 distinct CDR3 sequences, and just over 95% of those were seen once. The ten largest account for 0.085% to 0.14% of the sample.

CDR1 LGHNA and CDR2 YSLEER are derived from the germline V gene. Germline trimming amounts to 3 bases on V and 0 bases on J, with 3 as the count of junction bases outside the gene matches. The CDR3, cysteine through phenylalanine, is 16 amino acids long. Only the CDR3 part of the read is kept: 48 bases, read in frame from the first base. The chain was built from TRBV4-3 and TRBJ2-3, and 10 junctional nucleotides match TRBD2. The TCR originated in a human donor with multiple sclerosis. Sequences were obtained from CD4+ T cells from PBMCs. Read as DNA, the sequence is TGCGCCAGCAGCCACCTAGCGGGAGAAAGCACAGATACGCAGTATTTT. This sequence encodes CASSHLAGESTDTQYF.